This T cell receptor beta chain was obtained from a study of blood T cell repertoires in COVID-19. The repertoire was sequenced with immunoSEQ multiplex PCR; TCRdb's copy has only in-frame clones and lacks some. Of about 220,000 clones in the sample, approximately 84% were seen once. The sequenced material came from peripheral blood. This clonotype was sampled from a woman in her sixties or seventies with acute or convalescent COVID-19.

CDR3 sequence: CASSVAGAGMNTEAFF. CDR3 bases: TGTGCCAGCAGCGTAGCAGGGGCTGGCATGAACACTGAAGCTTTCTTT. The chain uses TRBV9 and TRBJ1-1; TRBD1 is a possible D gene (6 bases). The CDR3 length is 16 residues. The V end was cut by 0 bases, the J end by 0 bases, with 12 bases between. Germline V CDR1 and CDR2: SGDLS, YYNGEE.